This record covers a single T cell receptor (beta chain). Its antigen has not been determined. Base qualities are missing; no much larger clone stands one base away. This specimen belongs to a study of cytomegalovirus exposure and HLA in healthy donors (dated by TCRdb to 2017 to 2019). Background on the whole study: In an earlier analysis of under 750 of the donors, under 300 Gb of sequence data and 100 million or so unique TCR beta sequences from roughly 180 million T cells were reported. Typing coverage varied by locus: roughly 620-640 donors for A, B, C, DRB1 and DQB1; approximately 520 for DQA1; over 600 for DPA1; some 470 for DPB1. In an earlier analysis of a few hundred of the donors, high-throughput TCR beta sequencing was used to judge whether each TCR beta V gene segment behaved as functional or pseudogenic. Donor age, sex, ethnicity and CMV serostatus were compiled together with the repertoire data. Along with the roughly 670-subject first cohort, a separate validation cohort of about 110 different subjects was used. Because of strong linkage in the cohort, five DR-DQ haplotypes were treated as single units for association and clustering. To predict cytomegalovirus infection status, the study combined high-throughput TCR immunosequencing, statistical association of individual TCRs with disease status, and machine learning. The study used immunosequencing to profile the T cell repertoires of 666 subjects and linked those repertoires to cytomegalovirus serostatus. The study was designed to test whether signatures of past pathogen exposure could be identified by cataloging public T cell receptors. Rather than drawing on any new phenotypic data, the later analysis identified candidate immune exposures from TCR beta sequences and the way those sequences occurred across donors. An early release that covered fewer than 800 HLA-typed donors contained about 300 gigabases of sequencing data and about 84 million unique TCR sequences. In a later genetic analysis, genome-wide SNP genotypes for about 65% of the 666 donors were used, and that subset was treated as a discovery cohort. Among the roughly 390 genotyped donors, 81% belonged to the genetic ancestry cluster associated with self-reported Caucasian donors. HLA typing covered class I and class II loci at four-digit resolution. Every discovery cohort repertoire had been produced on one sequencing platform. Among about 400 genotyped donors of the cohort, an average of about 220,000 unique TCR beta nucleotide sequences was sequenced per donor, of which roughly 17% were non-productive. In a later analysis, previously published TCR beta repertoires from 550 to 750 donors were re-analyzed and high-resolution HLA genotyping was added so that TCR occurrence patterns could be studied. Results and caveats for the whole study, not just this receptor: A later analysis found that TCR association rates varied across HLA loci, with DRB1 alleles showing the most associated TCRs and HLA-C alleles the fewest. A later genetic analysis associated a missense DCLRE1C variant with V-gene and J-gene trimming of TCR beta chains, and an independent cohort replicated the association. A later analysis reported that several top co-occurrence clusters appeared linked to parvovirus B19, influenza, CMV and Epstein-Barr virus. Some IMGT-functional V segments, including TRBV6-2 and TRBV6-3, could not be distinguished by the 87-base-pair reads and were therefore excluded. Immune exposure information for the cohort was limited to CMV serostatus. Correlated functional status among segregating V segments might be attributable to linkage disequilibrium, but an unknown experimental factor could not be ruled out. Broadly in line with IMGT annotations, most TCR beta V segments showed up in productive rearrangements about 87% or about 30% of the time in an earlier analysis of roughly 590 of the donors. The authors suggested that the approach could potentially be extended to other disease states and immunological phenotypes. According to a later analysis, most CMV-associated TCR beta chains appeared to be HLA-restricted, and the HLA associations seemed to be driven largely by CMV exposure. Three of the identified cytomegalovirus-associated TCR beta chains were confirmed in vitro to be specific for cytomegalovirus antigens. A group of highly shared sequence variants was considered likely to be a technical artifact of the sequencing pipeline. Compared with equally common non-associated chains, HLA-associated TCR beta chains in a later analysis were more clonally expanded and had lower generation probabilities. The earlier analysis of 587 of the donors excluded some 15 rarely observed V segments, including chromosome 9 orphons, because counts were too low. A further reported finding was that TCR beta sequences accurately predicted the HLA-A and HLA-B alleles for most subjects in the first cohort. Only TCR beta chains were sequenced in this cohort, and the absence of alpha or paired-chain data limited detectable features. A total of fewer than 200 TCR beta chains were listed by the study as associated with cytomegalovirus. Strong co-occurrence of HLA alleles, especially DR and DQ, made assigning TCR associations to individual alleles difficult. HLA typing was unavailable for some donors at each locus, so association tests used only the typed subset. A later analysis associated about 17,000 TCR beta sequences with specific HLA alleles at a false discovery rate of 0.05. Most TCR sequences were observed very rarely across donors, whereas some public TCRs were present in many individuals. Sequencing depth was assumed to be roughly uniform across donors in the presence/absence analyses, though that assumption may not hold. The classifier was reported to diagnose cytomegalovirus status with high specificity and sensitivity in both the original and validation cohorts. A later genetic analysis reported fewer N-insertions in productive TCRs among donors in an Asian-associated ancestry cluster than the roughly 700-donor mean.

The protocol used for the library was the immunoSEQ multiplex PCR assay. For the multiplex PCR, a mixture combining 60 forward primers for TCR Vbeta segments and 13 reverse primers for TCR Jbeta segments was used. The CDR3 region of rearranged TCR beta genes was amplified from genomic DNA with a multiplex PCR assay. The amplified TCR beta libraries were sequenced on the Illumina HiSeq System as 87-base-pair reads. The paper's processing steps were these. A later analysis counted approximately 84 million unique TCR beta chains across the 550 to 800 repertoires, and 10 million to 12 million of these chains were shared by at least two donors. To remove PCR and sequencing errors, raw reads were error-corrected and collapsed into unique sequences using a nearest-neighbor algorithm that merged closely related sequences. Alignment of CDR3 sequences to IMGT reference sequences was used to assign V, D and J gene segments. For a sequence to be retained, a match of at least six nucleotides was required to both a V gene segment and a J gene segment. Rearrangements were called productive when the CDR3 lacked stop codons and stayed in frame with V and J; all others were non-productive. Following IMGT convention, CDR3 was defined as the stretch from the second conserved V-encoded cysteine up to the conserved J-encoded phenylalanine. Sequences without an unambiguous match to a single V gene segment were excluded from the earlier analysis of approximately 560 of the donors. In an earlier analysis of several hundred of the donors, V segments were called functional above 56.7% productive rearrangements and were called segregating when the between-donor standard deviation exceeded 5%. To diagnose cytomegalovirus status from the catalog of TCR beta chain sequences, a statistical classification framework was built. In a later analysis, V and J genes were assigned by comparing TCR nucleotide sequences against IMGT/GENE-DB human TR gene sequences. The TCRdist pipeline was used in a later analysis to assign CDR3 sequences and most-parsimonious VDJ recombination scenarios. In a later analysis, every TCR beta chain was defined by the combination of its CDR3 amino acid sequence and its V-gene family, and reads without a unique V-gene family were dropped. A later analysis removed nearly 600 highly shared, low-generation-probability nucleotide sequences to deal with suspected cross-contamination and a sequencing artifact. In a later analysis, a clonal expansion index was calculated for each public chain from normalized within-repertoire ranks of inferred template counts. Generation probabilities in a later analysis came from a VDJ recombination model fitted to out-of-frame rearrangements, and those results were checked against IGoR. In a later analysis, TCR-TCR, TCR-HLA and TCR-CMV co-occurrence was scored with hypergeometric tests, and a repertoire-size bias correction was applied to TCR pairs. In a later analysis, false discovery rates were estimated by permuting HLA or CMV assignments 20 times. In a later analysis, co-occurring TCRs were grouped using DBSCAN, and TCRdist sequence similarity was added for clustering within HLA-allele-positive subsets. Repertoires with fewer than 30,000 or more than 120,000 public chains were left out of co-occurrence clustering, as were five repertoires with anomalous nucleotide sharing. The clones in this table, taken by TCRdb from immuneACCESS, are in-frame only. Not every clone is retained; where verified, under half of the shortfall comes from an unresolved V gene, and the cause of the rest is unknown. V, J and clone size were drawn from that table, and D and trimming were deduced from the DNA. This sample comprises 200,000 or so clones, just under 80% of them detected only once. The biggest ten clones account for under 7% of the sample.

The cohort was made up of 666 healthy bone marrow donors. At the time of sampling, every cohort member was nominally healthy, though immune exposures that went unrecorded were likely present. The donor was CMV seropositive and was included in the group of 250 to 300 seropositive cohort members. A peripheral blood sample was collected from each donor, and TCR beta sequencing was performed on peripheral blood mononuclear cells. Genomic DNA extraction from the blood cell samples was performed with the Qiagen DNeasy Blood Extraction Kit. The junction shows trimming of 2 bases on V and 8 bases on J, plus 12 bases between the germline ends. CDR1 and CDR2 are drawn from the germline V gene: MDHEN, SYDVKM. Reading from cysteine to phenylalanine, the CDR3 counts 14 amino acids. The CDR3 DNA has 42 bases and is translated from base 1.

This sequence uses TRBV28 and TRBJ1-4; TRBD1 could be the D gene, as 5 bases match. The TCR originated in a woman aged 25 to 39 in good health and CMV-seropositive. Sequencing was done on a sample of PBMCs. This receptor carries the CDR3 CASSLGGFREKLFF. The sequenced DNA: TGTGCCAGCAGTTTAGGGGGGTTCCGGGAAAAACTGTTTTTT.